The rows below give T cell receptor beta chains drawn from one sample of a study of regulatory T cells in long-lasting Graves disease. TCRdb reanalysed the multiplex PCR reads using MiXCR and keeps one entry per CDR3 protein. The sample consists of hundreds of thousands of distinct CDR3 sequences, less than 20% of them appearing once. The sample also formed part of further work on T cells in Graves' hyperthyroidism and ophthalmopathy.

This material consisted of peripheral blood mononuclear cells (PBMCs), taken at new diagnosis, from a patient treated with antithyroid drugs. Every receptor here comes from a woman younger than 45 with Graves disease. The CDR3 runs from the conserved cysteine through the conserved F or W. The D gene is left open where the match is weak. Clone size is not always given. Where it is, it says once, few, many or a class for expanded clones.

clone size	D gene	V gene	J gene	CDR3 DNA	CDR3 protein
.	.	TRBV5-8	TRBJ2-1	TGTGCCAGCAGCTTGGGAGGGGGGGCGGTCTACAATGAGCAGTTCTTC	CASSLGGGAVYNEQFF
few	.	TRBV6-1	TRBJ2-4	TGTGCCAGCAGTATCGGGCCCCAGAACATTCAGTACTTC	CASSIGPQNIQYF
.	TRBD1	TRBV6-2/TRBV6-3	TRBJ1-1	TGTGCCAGCAGTTACTACTCGGGACAGGTAGCTTTCTTT	CASSYYSGQVAFF
.	.	TRBV20-1	TRBJ2-3	TGCAGTGCTCACTTGCCACCACCACTAACAGATACGCAGTATTTT	CSAHLPPPLTDTQYF
.	TRBD2	TRBV19	TRBJ2-1	TGTGCCAGTAGTATAGGACTAGCGGGAGCCGATGAGCAGTTCTTC	CASSIGLAGADEQFF
many	.	TRBV2	TRBJ1-5	TGTGCCAGCAGCGAACAGGGTTTCAACAGCAATCAGCCCCAGCATTTT	CASSEQGFNSNQPQHF
many	.	TRBV18	TRBJ2-5	TGTGCCAGCTCACCCGGGATTGGGGAGACCCAGTACTTC	CASSPGIGETQYF
few	.	TRBV30	TRBJ1-4	TGTGCCTGGAGTACAGGGTATGATGAAAAACTGTTTTTT	CAWSTGYDEKLFF
few	.	TRBV4-1	TRBJ1-4	TGCGCCAGCAGCCCCCCGGGGGTTAAACTGTTTTTT	CASSPPGVKLFF
.	TRBD2	TRBV9	TRBJ2-1	TGTGCCAGCAGCGTAGAAACTAGCGGGACCAATGAGCAGTTCTTC	CASSVETSGTNEQFF
many	.	TRBV6-1	TRBJ2-2	TGTGCCAGTACGGTGGAGAACACCGGGGAGCTGTTTTTT	CASTVENTGELFF
.	TRBD1	TRBV6-1	TRBJ1-2	TGTGCCAGCAGTGAATGGACAGGGTTTAGGTATGGCTATGGCTACACCTTC	CASSEWTGFRYGYGYTF
once	.	TRBV30	TRBJ1-1	TGTGCCCGGAGTGTGAATACTAACACTGAAGCTTTCTTT	CARSVNTNTEAFF
.	.	TRBV14	TRBJ1-4	TGTGCCAGCAGCCGACCGACGGAAAAACTGTTTTTT	CASSRPTEKLFF
many	.	TRBV11-2	TRBJ2-1	TGTGCCAGCAGCCCGGGGCTTGGCCCCAATGAGCAGTTCTTC	CASSPGLGPNEQFF
few	.	TRBV9	TRBJ2-7	TGTGCCAGCAGCGGCCCCTCACCGCTCCTCGAGCAGTACTTC	CASSGPSPLLEQYF
.	.	TRBV3-1	TRBJ1-3	TGTGCCAGCGCCCAAGGACAGTATTCTGGAAACACCATATATTTT	CASAQGQYSGNTIYF
few	TRBD1	TRBV7-2	TRBJ2-2	TGTGCCAGCAGCTTTTTCGGGACAGGGGGGAATACGAACACCGGGGAGCTGTTTTTT	CASSFFGTGGNTNTGELFF
.	.	TRBV6-1	TRBJ2-3	TGTGCCAGCAGTCCTTCGGTACGCGGCCACACAGATACGCAGTATTTT	CASSPSVRGHTDTQYF
many	TRBD1	TRBV19	TRBJ2-5	TGTGCCAGTAGTTCCAGGACAGGGGGTGATGAGACCCAGTACTTC	CASSSRTGGDETQYF
few	.	TRBV7-3	TRBJ2-2	TGTGCCAGCAGCACGGGACTTCCGAACACCGGGGAGCTGTTTTTT	CASSTGLPNTGELFF
few	.	TRBV20-1	TRBJ1-2	TGCAGTGCTAGAGATTCGGGCGGCACCTTC	CSARDSGGTF
.	.	TRBV7-9	TRBJ2-7	TGTGCCAGCAGCCTAGCGCTCGCAGGGAGTAGTTTAGAAGGCTACGAGCAGTACTTC	CASSLALAGSSLEGYEQYF
few	.	TRBV18	TRBJ2-1	TGTGCCAGCTCCATGACGGGAACCTACAATGAGCAGTTCTTC	CASSMTGTYNEQFF
many	.	TRBV2	TRBJ2-3	TGTGCCAGCAGCGTAAATACAGATACGCAGTATTTT	CASSVNTDTQYF
many	TRBD1	TRBV28	TRBJ1-4	TGTGCCAGCAGTGCACCGACAGGGCGAGTAGCTAATGAAAAACTGTTTTTT	CASSAPTGRVANEKLFF
few	.	TRBV6-5	TRBJ2-5	TGTGCCAGCAGTTTAACAGTCTTCCAAGAGACCCAGTACTTC	CASSLTVFQETQYF
few	.	TRBV6-2/TRBV6-3	TRBJ2-7	TGTGCCAGCAGTGAAGCCCCAGGTAGTGGACTGGGACCCTACGAGCAGTACTTC	CASSEAPGSGLGPYEQYF
few	TRBD1	TRBV11-1	TRBJ2-1	TGTGCCAGCAGCCCGACAGGACAGGGTCTTCATGAGCAGTTCTTC	CASSPTGQGLHEQFF
.	.	TRBV18	TRBJ1-1	TGTGCCAGCTCTCCAGGGCTAACTGAAGCTTTCTTT	CASSPGLTEAFF
.	TRBD1	TRBV19	TRBJ2-1	TGTGCCAGTAGTACTCAGGGACAGGGTGTAACTGAGCAGTTCTTC	CASSTQGQGVTEQFF
.	TRBD2	TRBV7-2	TRBJ2-4	TGTGCCAGCAGCTTACTAGCGGGGGGGAACATTCAGTACTTC	CASSLLAGGNIQYF
.	.	TRBV5-1	TRBJ2-1	TGCGCCAGCAGCTTGCAAACCGGTTACAATGAGCAGTTCTTC	CASSLQTGYNEQFF
many	TRBD1	TRBV6-1	TRBJ2-7	TGTGCCAGCACCTCCCTCGGGACAGGTCATTACGAGCAGTACTTC	CASTSLGTGHYEQYF
many	.	TRBV2	TRBJ1-1	TGTGCCAGCAGTGACCCCGCGAGGGACACTGAAGCTTTCTTT	CASSDPARDTEAFF
many	.	TRBV12-3/TRBV12-4	TRBJ2-1	TGTGCCAGCAGCGTAGGTCTACTCCAGTTCTTC	CASSVGLLQFF
.	.	TRBV20-1	TRBJ1-5	TGCAGTGCTAGAGATCTAACCCGCGAGTCTCCACCTAATCAGCCCCAGCATTTT	CSARDLTRESPPNQPQHF
many	.	TRBV7-2	TRBJ2-1	TGTGCCAGCAGCTTAGTTAGTAGCGCCTCCTACAATGAGCAGTTCTTC	CASSLVSSASYNEQFF
many	.	TRBV12-5	TRBJ1-6	TGTGCTAGTGGTTTGGGGTGGGGCGCCGCTTCACCCCTCCACTTT	CASGLGWGAASPLHF
.	.	TRBV6-4	TRBJ2-1	TGTGCCAGCAGGCCCGCGGGGCTCTACAATGAGCAGTTCTTC	CASRPAGLYNEQFF
few	.	TRBV10-3	TRBJ2-4	TGTGCCATCAGCCCCTCGGTGGGGCCGGAAGCCAAAAACATTCAGTACTTC	CAISPSVGPEAKNIQYF
.	.	TRBV18	TRBJ2-7	TGTGCCAGCTCACCACAGTTCGGCGGGTCAGTCTCCGAGCAGTACTTC	CASSPQFGGSVSEQYF
many	.	TRBV7-3	TRBJ2-3	TGTGCCAGCAGCGGCGGGAGCACAGATACGCAGTATTTT	CASSGGSTDTQYF
.	TRBD1	TRBV10-3	TRBJ1-2	TGTTCCATCAGGGACAGAAAGGACTATGGCTACACCTTC	CSIRDRKDYGYTF
many	.	TRBV6-2/TRBV6-3	TRBJ2-5	TGTGCCAGCAGTGGTGCCCCCCCCGTGTACCAAGAGACCCAGTACTTC	CASSGAPPVYQETQYF
once	.	TRBV19	TRBJ1-5	TGTGCCAGTGACGGGGGGACGGGAACGAATCAGCCCCAGCATTTT	CASDGGTGTNQPQHF
.	TRBD2	TRBV7-3	TRBJ2-1	TGTGCCAGCAGCCCCATGGTGCGGGGGGATAATGAGCAGTTCTTC	CASSPMVRGDNEQFF
many	TRBD2	TRBV29-1	TRBJ2-7	TGCAGCGTCGCGGGGGTAAAGACCTACGAGCAGTACTTC	CSVAGVKTYEQYF
many	.	TRBV7-9	TRBJ2-1	TGTGCCAGCAGCTTAGGAGAGCCATACAATGAGCAGTTCTTC	CASSLGEPYNEQFF
few	TRBD1	TRBV5-8	TRBJ1-5	TGTGCCAGCAGCTTGGAGGGGGCCCCGTATCAGCCCCAGCATTTT	CASSLEGAPYQPQHF